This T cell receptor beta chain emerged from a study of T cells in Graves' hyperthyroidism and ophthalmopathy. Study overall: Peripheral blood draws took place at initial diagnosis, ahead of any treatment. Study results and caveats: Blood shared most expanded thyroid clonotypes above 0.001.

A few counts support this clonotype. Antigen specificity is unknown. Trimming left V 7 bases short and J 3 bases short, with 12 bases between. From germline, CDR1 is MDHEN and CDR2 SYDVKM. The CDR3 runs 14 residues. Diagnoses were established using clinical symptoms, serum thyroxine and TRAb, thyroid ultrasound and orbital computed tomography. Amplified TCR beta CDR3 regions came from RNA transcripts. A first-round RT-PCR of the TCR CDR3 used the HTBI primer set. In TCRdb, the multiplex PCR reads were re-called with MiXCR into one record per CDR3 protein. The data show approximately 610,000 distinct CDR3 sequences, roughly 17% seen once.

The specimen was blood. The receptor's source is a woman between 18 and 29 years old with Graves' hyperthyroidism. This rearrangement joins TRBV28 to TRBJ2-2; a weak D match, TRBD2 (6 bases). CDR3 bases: TGTGCCAGCACCAACGGAGGGTACACCGGGGAGCTGTTTTTT. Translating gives CASTNGGYTGELFF.